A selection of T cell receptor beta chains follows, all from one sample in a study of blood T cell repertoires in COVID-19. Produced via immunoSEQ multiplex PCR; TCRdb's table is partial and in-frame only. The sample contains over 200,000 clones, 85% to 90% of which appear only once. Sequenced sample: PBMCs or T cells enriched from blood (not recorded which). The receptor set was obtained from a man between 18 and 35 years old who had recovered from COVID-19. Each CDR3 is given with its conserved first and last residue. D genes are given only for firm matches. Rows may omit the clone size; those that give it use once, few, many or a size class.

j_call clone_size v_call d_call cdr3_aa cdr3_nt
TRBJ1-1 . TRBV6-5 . CASSYGGSRGQAFF TGTGCCAGCAGTTACGGAGGGTCCAGAGGACAAGCTTTCTTT
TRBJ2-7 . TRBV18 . CASSPRNYEQYF TGTGCCAGCTCTCCCAGGAACTACGAGCAGTACTTC
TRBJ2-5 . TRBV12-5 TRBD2 CASGRGLAGVETQYF TGTGCTAGTGGACGAGGACTAGCGGGAGTGGAGACCCAGTACTTC
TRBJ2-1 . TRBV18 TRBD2 CASSPRWLAGEGEQFF TGTGCCAGCTCACCACGCTGGCTAGCGGGAGAAGGGGAGCAGTTCTTC
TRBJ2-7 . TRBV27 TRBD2 CASRRLAGGLDYEQYF TGTGCCAGCAGGAGACTAGCGGGAGGACTCGACTACGAGCAGTACTTC
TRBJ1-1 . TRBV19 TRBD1 CASSVDRGPEAFF TGTGCCAGTAGTGTCGACAGGGGGCCTGAAGCTTTCTTT
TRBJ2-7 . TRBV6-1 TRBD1 CASSEVGQVAYEQYF TGTGCCAGCAGTGAAGTGGGACAGGTAGCCTACGAGCAGTACTTC
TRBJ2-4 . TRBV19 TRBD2 CASSGLAGLAKNIQYF TGTGCCAGTAGTGGACTAGCGGGGCTAGCCAAAAACATTCAGTACTTC
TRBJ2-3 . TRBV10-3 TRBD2 CAISETSGSTDTQYF TGTGCCATCAGTGAGACTAGCGGGAGTACAGATACGCAGTATTTT
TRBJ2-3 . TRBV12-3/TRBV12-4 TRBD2 CAKASGTTDTQYF TGTGCTAAGGCTAGCGGGACCACAGATACGCAGTATTTT
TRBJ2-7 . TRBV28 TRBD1 CASSQPGQLYEQYF TGTGCCAGCAGCCAACCGGGACAGCTATACGAGCAGTACTTC
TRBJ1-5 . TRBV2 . CASSFDTNSNQPQHF TGTGCCAGCAGTTTCGACACGAATAGCAATCAGCCCCAGCATTTT
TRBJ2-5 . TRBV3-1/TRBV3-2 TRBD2 CASRETSGSLGGTQYF TGTGCCAGCAGGGAGACTAGCGGGTCCCTTGGAGGGACCCAGTACTTC
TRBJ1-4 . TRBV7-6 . CASSLGGGTTNEKLFF TGTGCCAGCAGCTTAGGAGGGGGAACAACTAATGAAAAACTGTTTTTT
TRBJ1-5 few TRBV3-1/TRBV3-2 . CASSSQQVRGQPQHF TGTGCCAGCAGCTCTCAACAGGTTCGAGGACAGCCCCAGCATTTT
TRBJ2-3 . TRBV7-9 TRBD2 CASRLGLAGPDTQYF TGTGCCAGCAGATTAGGACTAGCGGGACCAGATACGCAGTATTTT
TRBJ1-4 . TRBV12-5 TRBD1 CASGWTVDGTGLEKLFF TGTGCTAGTGGTTGGACGGTGGACGGGACAGGGCTCGAAAAACTGTTTTTT
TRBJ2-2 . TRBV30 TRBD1 CAWNAGTENTGELFF TGTGCCTGGAATGCCGGGACAGAGAACACCGGGGAGCTGTTTTTT
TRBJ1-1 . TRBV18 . CASSPRQLEAFF TGTGCCAGCTCACCAAGACAGCTTGAAGCTTTCTTT
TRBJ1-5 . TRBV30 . CAWSPGLSNQPQHF TGTGCCTGGAGCCCAGGTCTAAGCAATCAGCCCCAGCATTTT
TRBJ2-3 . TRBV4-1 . CASSHPQGTRTDTQYF TGCGCCAGCAGCCACCCCCAGGGGACGCGGACAGATACGCAGTATTTT
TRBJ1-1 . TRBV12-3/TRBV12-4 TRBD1 CASSVDRGTEAFF TGTGCCAGCAGTGTGGACAGGGGGACTGAAGCTTTCTTT
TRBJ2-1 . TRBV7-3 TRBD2 CASSLGLAADNEQFF TGTGCCAGCAGCTTGGGACTAGCGGCCGACAATGAGCAGTTCTTC
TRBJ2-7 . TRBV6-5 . CASRDGNSYEQYF TGTGCCAGCAGGGACGGGAACTCCTACGAGCAGTACTTC
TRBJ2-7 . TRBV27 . CASSLSPGGSYYEQYF TGTGCCAGCAGTTTATCCCCCGGGGGTAGCTACTACGAGCAGTACTTC
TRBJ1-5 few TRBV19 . CASSIPERNQPQHF TGTGCCAGTAGTATACCTGAGCGCAATCAGCCCCAGCATTTT
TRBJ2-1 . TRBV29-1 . CSVPGIIEQFF TGCAGCGTCCCGGGGATTATTGAGCAGTTCTTC
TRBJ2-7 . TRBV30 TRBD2 CAWSQSGTSGEQYF TGTGCCTGGAGTCAGTCCGGGACTAGCGGCGAGCAGTACTTC
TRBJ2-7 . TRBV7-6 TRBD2 CASSPTGGTYEQYF TGTGCCAGCAGCCCCACGGGGGGGACATACGAGCAGTACTTC
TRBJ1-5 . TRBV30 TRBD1 CAWSRDRVSIANQPQHF TGTGCCTGGAGTCGGGACAGGGTTTCTATTGCCAATCAGCCCCAGCATTTT
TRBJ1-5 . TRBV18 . CASSPRQGNQPQHF TGTGCCAGCTCACCACGGCAGGGCAATCAGCCCCAGCATTTT
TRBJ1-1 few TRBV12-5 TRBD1 CASGLPLQFRGNATEAFF TGTGCTAGTGGACTCCCCCTTCAATTCAGGGGGAATGCCACTGAAGCTTTCTTT
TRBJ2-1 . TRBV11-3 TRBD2 CASSLDQPSGMGNEQFF TGTGCCAGCAGCTTAGATCAGCCTAGCGGGATGGGAAATGAGCAGTTCTTC
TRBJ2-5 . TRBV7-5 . CARSWDREETQYF TGTGCCAGAAGCTGGGACAGAGAAGAGACCCAGTACTTC
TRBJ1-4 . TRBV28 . CASSEQGRFEKLFF TGTGCCAGCAGTGAACAGGGTCGTTTCGAAAAACTGTTTTTT
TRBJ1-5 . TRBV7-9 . CASSKGSIQPQHF TGTGCCAGCAGCAAAGGCAGTATCCAGCCCCAGCATTTT
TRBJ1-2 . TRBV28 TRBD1 CASSPPTGGRVYTF TGTGCCAGCAGTCCGCCGACAGGGGGCAGAGTCTACACCTTC
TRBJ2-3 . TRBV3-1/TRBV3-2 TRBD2 CASSRKRPGLAVTDTQYF TGTGCCAGCAGCCGAAAAAGACCGGGACTAGCGGTGACAGATACGCAGTATTTT
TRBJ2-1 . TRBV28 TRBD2 CASSTVAGGWGEQFF TGTGCCAGCAGTACGGTAGCGGGAGGGTGGGGTGAGCAGTTCTTC
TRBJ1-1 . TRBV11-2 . CASSLEQGRAFF TGTGCCAGCAGCTTAGAACAGGGCAGAGCTTTCTTT
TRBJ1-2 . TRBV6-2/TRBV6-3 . CASSIQGEVDGYTF TGTGCCAGCAGTATACAGGGAGAGGTTGATGGCTACACCTTC
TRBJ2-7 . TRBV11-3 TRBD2 CASSHLFRREVHEQYF TGTGCCAGCAGCCACCTCTTTCGGCGGGAGGTGCACGAGCAGTACTTC
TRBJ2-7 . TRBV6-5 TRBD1 CASSPGQGPGQYF TGTGCCAGCAGTCCCGGACAGGGGCCGGGGCAGTACTTC
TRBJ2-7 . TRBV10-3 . CAIFSVDSYEQYF TGTGCCATTTTTTCAGTCGACAGCTACGAGCAGTACTTC
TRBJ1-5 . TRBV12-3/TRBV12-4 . CASSFIQGQPQHF TGTGCCAGCAGTTTTATCCAGGGACAGCCCCAGCATTTT
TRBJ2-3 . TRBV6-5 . CASRSGSLDTQYF TGTGCCAGCCGCAGCGGGTCCCTGGATACGCAGTATTTT
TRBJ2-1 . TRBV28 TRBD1 CASGQGRNEQFF TGTGCCAGCGGACAGGGAAGGAATGAGCAGTTCTTC
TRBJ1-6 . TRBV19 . CASSTGQAYNSPLHF TGTGCCAGTAGTACGGGACAAGCCTATAATTCACCCCTCCACTTT
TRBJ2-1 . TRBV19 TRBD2 CASSIVASGTYNEQFF TGTGCCAGTAGTATAGTGGCTAGCGGGACCTACAATGAGCAGTTCTTC
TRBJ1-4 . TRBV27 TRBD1 CASSPQTDIGGGRKLFF TGTGCCAGCAGTCCACAGACTGACATAGGGGGCGGCCGAAAACTGTTTTTT
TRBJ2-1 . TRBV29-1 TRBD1 CSVERHRGEQFF TGCAGCGTTGAGAGACACAGGGGTGAGCAGTTCTTC
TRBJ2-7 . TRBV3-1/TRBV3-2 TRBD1 CASSQRTGPGKQYF TGTGCCAGCAGCCAAAGGACAGGGCCCGGCAAGCAGTACTTC
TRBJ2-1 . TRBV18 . CASSPGVEGAEQFF TGTGCCAGCTCACCAGGGGTTGAAGGGGCTGAGCAGTTCTTC
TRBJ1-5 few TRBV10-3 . CAISLYLGQPQHF TGTGCCATCAGTCTTTATCTAGGTCAGCCCCAGCATTTT